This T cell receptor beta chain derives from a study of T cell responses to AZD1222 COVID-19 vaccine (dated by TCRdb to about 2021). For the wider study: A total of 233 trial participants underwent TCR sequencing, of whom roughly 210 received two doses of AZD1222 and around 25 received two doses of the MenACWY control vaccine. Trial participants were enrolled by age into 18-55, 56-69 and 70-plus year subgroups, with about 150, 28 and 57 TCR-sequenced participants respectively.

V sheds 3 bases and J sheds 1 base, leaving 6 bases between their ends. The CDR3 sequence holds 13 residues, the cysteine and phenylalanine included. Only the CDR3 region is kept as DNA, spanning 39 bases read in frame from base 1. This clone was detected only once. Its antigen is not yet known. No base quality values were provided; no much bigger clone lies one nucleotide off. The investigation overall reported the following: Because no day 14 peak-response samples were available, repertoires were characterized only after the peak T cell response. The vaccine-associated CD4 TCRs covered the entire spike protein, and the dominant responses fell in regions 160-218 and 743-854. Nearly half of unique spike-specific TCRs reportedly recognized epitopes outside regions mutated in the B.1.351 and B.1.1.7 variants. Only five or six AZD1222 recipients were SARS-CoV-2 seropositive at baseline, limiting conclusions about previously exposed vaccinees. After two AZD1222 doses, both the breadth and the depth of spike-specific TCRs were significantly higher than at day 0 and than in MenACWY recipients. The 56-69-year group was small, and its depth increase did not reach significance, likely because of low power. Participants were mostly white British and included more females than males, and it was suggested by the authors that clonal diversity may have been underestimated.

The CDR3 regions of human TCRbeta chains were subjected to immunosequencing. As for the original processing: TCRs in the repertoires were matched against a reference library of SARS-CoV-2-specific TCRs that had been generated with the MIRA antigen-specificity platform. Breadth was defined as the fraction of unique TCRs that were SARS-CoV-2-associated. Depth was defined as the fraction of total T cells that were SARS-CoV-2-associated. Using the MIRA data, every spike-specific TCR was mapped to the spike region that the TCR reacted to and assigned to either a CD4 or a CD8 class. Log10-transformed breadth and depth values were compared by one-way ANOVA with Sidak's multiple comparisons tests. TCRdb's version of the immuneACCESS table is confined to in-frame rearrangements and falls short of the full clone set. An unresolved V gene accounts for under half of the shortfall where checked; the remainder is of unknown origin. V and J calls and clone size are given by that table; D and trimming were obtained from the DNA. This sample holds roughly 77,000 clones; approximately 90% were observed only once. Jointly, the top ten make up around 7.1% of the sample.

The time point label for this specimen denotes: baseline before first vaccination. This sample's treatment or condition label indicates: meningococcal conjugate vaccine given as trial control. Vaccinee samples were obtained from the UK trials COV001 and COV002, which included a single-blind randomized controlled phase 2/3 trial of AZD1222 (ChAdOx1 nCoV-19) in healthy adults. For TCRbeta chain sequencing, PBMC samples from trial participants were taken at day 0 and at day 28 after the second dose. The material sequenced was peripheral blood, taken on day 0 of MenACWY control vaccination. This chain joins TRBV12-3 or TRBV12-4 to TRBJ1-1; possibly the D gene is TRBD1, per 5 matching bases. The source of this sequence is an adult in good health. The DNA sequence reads TGTGCCAGCAGTTTGGGGGAGAACACTGAAGCTTTCTTT. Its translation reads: CASSLGENTEAFF.